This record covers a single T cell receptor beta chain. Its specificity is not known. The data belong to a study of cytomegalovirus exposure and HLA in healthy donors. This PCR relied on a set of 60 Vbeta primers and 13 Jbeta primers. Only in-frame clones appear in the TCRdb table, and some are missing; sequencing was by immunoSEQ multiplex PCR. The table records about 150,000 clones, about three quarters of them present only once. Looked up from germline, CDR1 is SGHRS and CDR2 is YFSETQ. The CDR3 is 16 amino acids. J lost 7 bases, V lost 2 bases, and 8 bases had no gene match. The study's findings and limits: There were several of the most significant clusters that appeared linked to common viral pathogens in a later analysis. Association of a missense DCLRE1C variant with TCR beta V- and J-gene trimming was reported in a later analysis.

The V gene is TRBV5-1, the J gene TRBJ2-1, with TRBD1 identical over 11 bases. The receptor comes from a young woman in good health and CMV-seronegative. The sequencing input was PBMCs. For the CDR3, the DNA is TGCGCCAGCAGCTTACGACCGGGACAGGGGGTAAATGAGCAGTTCTTC. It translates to CASSLRPGQGVNEQFF. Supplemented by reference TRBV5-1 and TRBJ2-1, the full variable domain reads KAGVTQTPRYLIKTRGQQVTLSCSPISGHRSVSWYQQTPGQGLQFLFEYFSETQRNKGNFPGRFSGRQFSNSRSEMNVSTLELGDSALYLCASSLRPGQGVNEQFFGPGTRLTVL.